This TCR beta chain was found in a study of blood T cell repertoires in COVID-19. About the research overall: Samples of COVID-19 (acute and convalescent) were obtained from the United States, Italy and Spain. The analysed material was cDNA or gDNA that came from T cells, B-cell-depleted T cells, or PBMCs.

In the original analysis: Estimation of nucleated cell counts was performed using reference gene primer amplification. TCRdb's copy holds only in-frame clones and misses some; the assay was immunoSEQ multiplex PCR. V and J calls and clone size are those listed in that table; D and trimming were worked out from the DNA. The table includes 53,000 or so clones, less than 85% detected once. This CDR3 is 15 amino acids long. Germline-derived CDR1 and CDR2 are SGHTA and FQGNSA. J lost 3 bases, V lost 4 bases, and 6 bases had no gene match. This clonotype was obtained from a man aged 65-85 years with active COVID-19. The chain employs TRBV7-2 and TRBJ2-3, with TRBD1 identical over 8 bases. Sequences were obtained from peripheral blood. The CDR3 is CASSSGQVQTDTQYF. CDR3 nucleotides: TGTGCCAGCAGCTCGGGACAGGTCCAGACAGATACGCAGTATTTT.